These T cell receptor beta chains were read from a single sample in a study of shared clonotypes between healthy human individuals. Profiling relied on immunoSEQ multiplex PCR, and the TCRdb table lists in-frame clones only, not all of them. Of some 2.1 million clones in the sample, 85% to 95% were seen once. Specimen: naive CD4+ T cells sorted from blood. Receptor source: a man between 18 and 35 years old in good health. Each CDR3 is given with its conserved first and last residue. A D gene is named only where the DNA matches it firmly. Clone size is not always given. Where it is, it says once, few, many or a class for expanded clones.

.	TRBJ1-5	TRBD1	TRBV19	TGTGCCAGTAGTCAGACCGGGACAGGAGGATTTGGCAATCAGCCCCAGCATTTT	CASSQTGTGGFGNQPQHF
once	TRBJ1-2	.	TRBV21-1	TGTGCCACTACCCTTCGGACTGGGGCTTGTGATGGCTACACCTTC	CATTLRTGACDGYTF
.	TRBJ1-1	.	TRBV5-4	TGTGCCAGCAGCCAAATATACGGGGGGGAAGCTTTCTTT	CASSQIYGGEAFF
many	TRBJ1-4	TRBD1	TRBV28	TGTGCCAGCAGTTACCGGGACAGAGTCGCCGAAAAACTGTTTTTT	CASSYRDRVAEKLFF
.	TRBJ2-1	TRBD2	TRBV28	TGTGCCAGCAGTTTAACGGGACTAGCGGGGGTTCACTCCTACAATGAGCAGTTCTTC	CASSLTGLAGVHSYNEQFF
.	TRBJ2-2	TRBD1	TRBV11-3	TGTGCCAGCAGCCTGTTCGGGACAGTCGGGAACACCGGGGAGCTGTTTTTT	CASSLFGTVGNTGELFF
.	TRBJ2-5	TRBD2	TRBV5-4	TGTGCCAGCAGCGCGGGAGGGTCCCAAGAGACCCAGTACTTC	CASSAGGSQETQYF
.	TRBJ1-2	TRBD1	TRBV16	TGTGCCAGCAGCCCCGACAGGGGTGGAGGGGGCTACACCTTC	CASSPDRGGGGYTF
once	TRBJ2-7	.	TRBV6-8	TGTGCCAGGGCAGCCGCCACCTACGAGCAGTACTTC	CARAAATYEQYF
.	TRBJ1-2	.	TRBV7-2	TGTGCCAGCAGCTCCCAAGGGAGTGGTGGCTACACCTTC	CASSSQGSGGYTF
.	TRBJ2-1	.	TRBV6-5	TGTGCCAGCACCGAAGACAGTAAGCAGTTCTTC	CASTEDSKQFF
.	TRBJ2-5	.	TRBV19	TGTGCCAGTAGTATCGGAGGGGGGGTCGAGACCCAGTACTTC	CASSIGGGVETQYF
.	TRBJ2-7	.	TRBV2	TGTGCCAGCAGTAGCACAGGGCCTCTGCTGTACTTC	CASSSTGPLLYF
.	TRBJ2-1	TRBD2	TRBV2	TGTGCCAGCAGTTCCAGCGGGAGGGCCAATGAGCAGTTCTTC	CASSSSGRANEQFF
.	TRBJ1-6	.	TRBV5-1	TGCGCCAGCAGCCTCACATATAATTCACCCCTCCACTTT	CASSLTYNSPLHF
.	TRBJ2-5	.	TRBV11-3	TGTGCCAGCAGCTTTTCAGGTCCGGGAGAAGAGACCCAGTACTTC	CASSFSGPGEETQYF
.	TRBJ2-5	TRBD1	TRBV7-2	TGTGCCAGCAGCCCTCAGGACAGGGGGCAAGAGACCCAGTACTTC	CASSPQDRGQETQYF
.	TRBJ2-1	.	TRBV5-1	TGCGCCAGCAGCTTGGAAGGGTACCGGGATGAGCAGTTCTTC	CASSLEGYRDEQFF
.	TRBJ1-5	.	TRBV2	TGTGCCAGCAGTGAAGAGTTAGGGAGCAATCAGCCCCAGCATTTT	CASSEELGSNQPQHF
.	TRBJ1-1	.	TRBV6-1	TGTGCCAGCAGTGAAAGGGAAGTGGGCACTGAAGCTTTCTTT	CASSEREVGTEAFF
.	TRBJ2-1	.	TRBV19	TGTGCCAGTAGTTCTCGGGTGAGCTCCTACAATGAGCAGTTCTTC	CASSSRVSSYNEQFF
.	TRBJ2-3	.	TRBV19	TGTGCCAGTAGTATAGGGGCGACGGGAAGATCTAGCACAGATACGCAGTATTTT	CASSIGATGRSSTDTQYF
.	TRBJ2-3	.	TRBV2	TGTGCCAGCAGCAAGGGGAGGTCCAGCACAGATACGCAGTATTTT	CASSKGRSSTDTQYF
once	TRBJ2-2	.	TRBV11-2	TGTGCCAGCAGCCTCGGAGACCTGAACACCGGGGAGCTGTTTTTT	CASSLGDLNTGELFF
.	TRBJ2-2	TRBD2	TRBV2	TGTGCCAGCAACGGACTAGCGGGTCCGACCGGGGAGCTGTTTTTT	CASNGLAGPTGELFF